The source of this TCR beta chain is a study of identical twins. Addition of a universal primer site occurred through template switching, and cDNA carried unique molecular identifiers. One entry per CDR3 protein results from TCRdb running MiXCR on the 5' RACE reads. The table includes about 150,000 distinct CDR3 sequences, under 4.5% detected once. Study results and limitations: Beta out-of-frame twin sharing showed a weaker excess. Within cord blood, abundant beta clonotypes carried fewer insertions, but memory repertoires showed no such trend. Possibly, invariant MAIT and iNKT cells partly confounded zero-insertion analyses.

This clonotype was picked up many times. Its antigen is not known. The sequence came from a man aged 18 to 30 in good health. Sequenced input: memory T cells sorted from blood.

CDR3 coding DNA: TGTGCCAGCAGCCAAGATCGGTTGGGGGATGGCGGCTACACCTTC. Protein sequence: CASSQDRLGDGGYTF. The V call is TRBV4-2, the J call TRBJ1-2; D possibly corresponds to TRBD1 (5 bases). Germline CDR1 reads LGHNA; CDR2 reads YNFKEQ. This CDR3 spans 15 amino acids. V was pared by 0 bases and J by 8 bases, with 16 bases between.